This TCR beta chain came from a study of CD8 T cells in ankylosing spondylitis. MiXCR, applied by TCRdb to the 5' RACE reads, yields one record per CDR3 protein. The top ten hold around 13% of the sample, which has about 360,000 distinct CDR3 sequences, 20% to 25% seen once. V shed 3 bases and J shed 6 bases, with 19 bases lying between them. Germline-derived CDR1 and CDR2 are MNHEY and SVGEGT. The CDR3 loop spans 16 amino acids. This chain joins TRBV6-2 or TRBV6-3 and TRBJ2-3, with a possible D match to TRBD2 (5 bases). Material: blood, either unsorted or a sorted T cell fraction (not recorded which). This TCR came from a male donor with ankylosing spondylitis or in good health (not recorded which). As DNA, the CDR3 is TGTGCCAGCAGTTATTCGATCCGCGGGCCGAGTGATACGCAGTATTTT. Translation gives CASSYSIRGPSDTQYF.